This T cell receptor beta chain was captured in a study of CD8+CD57+ T cells in acquired aplastic anemia. Study findings and constraints: There were twenty-nine CD8+ CDR3 sequences that occurred in both patients and controls.

V gave up 3 bases and J gave up 3 bases, with 12 bases separating them. The CDR3 consists of 15 residues. Germline V gene sequence: CDR1 SGHRS, CDR2 YFSETQ. This clonotype has ten or more counts. Its antigen is undetermined. Profiles of TCR beta VDJ and CDR3 were generated from a genomic DNA template. TCRdb fed the reads into MiXCR, producing one record per CDR3 protein. The sample has 250,000 to 350,000 distinct CDR3 sequences; 55% to 60% are singletons. The sequence came from a human donor with severe aplastic anemia or a healthy control (not recorded which). This rearrangement joins TRBV5-1 to TRBJ2-2; D is possibly TRBD1 (5 bases). The sequenced material came from sorted CD4+, CD8+, or CD8+CD57+ T cells (not recorded which) from PBMCs. The CDR3 nucleotides are TGCGCCAGCAGCTCCCAGGGTGGGGACACCGGGGAGCTGTTTTTT. This encodes CASSSQGGDTGELFF.